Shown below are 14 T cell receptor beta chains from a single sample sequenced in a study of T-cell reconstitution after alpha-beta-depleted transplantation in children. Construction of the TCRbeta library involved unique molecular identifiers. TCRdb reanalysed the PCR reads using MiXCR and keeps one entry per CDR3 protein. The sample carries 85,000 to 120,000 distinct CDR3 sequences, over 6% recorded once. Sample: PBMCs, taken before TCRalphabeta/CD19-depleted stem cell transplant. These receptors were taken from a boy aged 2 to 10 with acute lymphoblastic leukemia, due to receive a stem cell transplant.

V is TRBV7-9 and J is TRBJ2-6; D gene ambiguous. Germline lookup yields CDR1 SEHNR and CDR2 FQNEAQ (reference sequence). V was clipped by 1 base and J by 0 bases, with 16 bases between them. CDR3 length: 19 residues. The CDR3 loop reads CASSLGDRDGPSGANVLTF. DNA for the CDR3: TGTGCCAGCAGCTTAGGGGATCGTGATGGGCCCTCTGGGGCCAACGTCCTGACTTTC.

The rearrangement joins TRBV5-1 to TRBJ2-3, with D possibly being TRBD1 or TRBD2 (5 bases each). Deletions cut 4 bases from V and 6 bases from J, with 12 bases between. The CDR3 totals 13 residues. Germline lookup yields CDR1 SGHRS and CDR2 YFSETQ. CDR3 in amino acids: CASSPGWGDTQYF. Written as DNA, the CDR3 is TGCGCCAGCAGCCCAGGTTGGGGGGATACGCAGTATTTT. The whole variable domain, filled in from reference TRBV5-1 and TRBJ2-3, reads KAGVTQTPRYLIKTRGQQVTLSCSPISGHRSVSWYQQTPGQGLQFLFEYFSETQRNKGNFPGRFSGRQFSNSRSEMNVSTLELGDSALYLCASSPGWGDTQYFGPGTRLTVL.

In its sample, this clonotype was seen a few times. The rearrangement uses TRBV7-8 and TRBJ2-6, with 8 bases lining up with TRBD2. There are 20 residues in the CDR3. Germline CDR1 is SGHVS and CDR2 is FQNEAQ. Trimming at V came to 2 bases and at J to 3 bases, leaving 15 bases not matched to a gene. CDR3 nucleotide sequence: TGTGCCAGCAGCTTATTCCGATTTAGCGGGACCGTGGGTGGGGCCAACGTCCTGACTTTC. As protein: CASSLFRFSGTVGGANVLTF.

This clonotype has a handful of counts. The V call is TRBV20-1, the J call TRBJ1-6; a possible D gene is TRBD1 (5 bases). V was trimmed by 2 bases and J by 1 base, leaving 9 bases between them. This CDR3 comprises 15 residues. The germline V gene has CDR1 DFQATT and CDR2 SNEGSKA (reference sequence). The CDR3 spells CSARNQGSYNSPLHF. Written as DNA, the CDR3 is TGCAGTGCTAGAAACCAGGGATCCTATAATTCACCCCTCCACTTT.

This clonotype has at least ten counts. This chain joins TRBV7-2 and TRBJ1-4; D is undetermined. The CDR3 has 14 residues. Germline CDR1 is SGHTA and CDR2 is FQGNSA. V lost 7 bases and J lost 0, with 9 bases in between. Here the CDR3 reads CASNNGATNEKLFF. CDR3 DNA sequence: TGTGCCAGCAACAACGGGGCAACTAATGAAAAACTGTTTTTT.

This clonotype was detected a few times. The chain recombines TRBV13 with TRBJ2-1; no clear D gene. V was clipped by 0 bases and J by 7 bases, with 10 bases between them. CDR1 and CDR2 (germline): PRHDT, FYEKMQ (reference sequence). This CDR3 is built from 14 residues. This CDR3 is CASSLGLTPNEQFF. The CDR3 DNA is TGTGCCAGCAGCTTAGGACTCACGCCGAATGAGCAGTTCTTC.

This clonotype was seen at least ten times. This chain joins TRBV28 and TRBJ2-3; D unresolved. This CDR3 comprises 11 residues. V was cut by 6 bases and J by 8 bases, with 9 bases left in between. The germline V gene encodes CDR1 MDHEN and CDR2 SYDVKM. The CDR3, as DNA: TGTGCCAGCAGGGACCACGGTACGCAGTATTTT. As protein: CASRDHGTQYF.

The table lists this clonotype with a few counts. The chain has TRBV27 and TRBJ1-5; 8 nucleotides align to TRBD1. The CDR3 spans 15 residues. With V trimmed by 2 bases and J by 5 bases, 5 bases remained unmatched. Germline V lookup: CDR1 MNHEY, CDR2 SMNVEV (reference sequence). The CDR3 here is CASSLGGTGHQPQHF. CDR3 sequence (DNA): TGTGCCAGCAGTTTAGGCGGGACAGGCCATCAGCCCCAGCATTTT.

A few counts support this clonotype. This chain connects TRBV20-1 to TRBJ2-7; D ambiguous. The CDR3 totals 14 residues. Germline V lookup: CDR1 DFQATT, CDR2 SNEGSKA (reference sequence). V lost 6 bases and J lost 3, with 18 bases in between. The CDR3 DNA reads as TGCAGTGCGCTGATTGTGGACGGAGACTACGAGCAGTACTTC. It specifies CSALIVDGDYEQYF.

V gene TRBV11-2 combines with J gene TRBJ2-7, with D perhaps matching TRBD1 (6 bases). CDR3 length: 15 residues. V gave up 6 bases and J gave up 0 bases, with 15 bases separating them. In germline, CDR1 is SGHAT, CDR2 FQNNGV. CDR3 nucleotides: TGTGCCAGCAGACTAGGACAGTCTACCTCCTACGAGCAGTACTTC. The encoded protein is CASRLGQSTSYEQYF.

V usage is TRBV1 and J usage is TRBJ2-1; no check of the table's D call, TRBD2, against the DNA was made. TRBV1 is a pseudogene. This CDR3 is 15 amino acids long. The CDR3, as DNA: TGCACCAGCAGTCACGGAACCTCCCTCCCGGGTGAGCAGTTCTTC. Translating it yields CTSSHGTSLPGEQFF.

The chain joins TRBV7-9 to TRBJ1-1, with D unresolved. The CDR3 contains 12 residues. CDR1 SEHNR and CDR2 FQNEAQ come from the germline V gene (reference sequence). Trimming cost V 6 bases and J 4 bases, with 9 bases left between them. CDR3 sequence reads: CASRKVVTEAFF. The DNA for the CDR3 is TGTGCCAGCAGGAAGGTGGTCACTGAAGCTTTCTTT. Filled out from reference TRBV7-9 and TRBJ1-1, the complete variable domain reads DTGVSQNPRHKITKRGQNVTFRCDPISEHNRLYWYRQTLGQGPEFLTYFQNEAQLEKSRLLSDRFSAERPKGSFSTLEIQRTEQGDSAMYLCASRKVVTEAFFGQGTRLTVV.

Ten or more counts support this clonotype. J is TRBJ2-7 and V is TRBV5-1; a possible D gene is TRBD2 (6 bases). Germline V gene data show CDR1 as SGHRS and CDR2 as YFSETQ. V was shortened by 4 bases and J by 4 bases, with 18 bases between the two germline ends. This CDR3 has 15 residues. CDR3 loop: CASSGTTGLNYEQYF. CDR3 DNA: TGCGCCAGCAGCGGGACGACGGGACTTAATTACGAGCAGTACTTC.

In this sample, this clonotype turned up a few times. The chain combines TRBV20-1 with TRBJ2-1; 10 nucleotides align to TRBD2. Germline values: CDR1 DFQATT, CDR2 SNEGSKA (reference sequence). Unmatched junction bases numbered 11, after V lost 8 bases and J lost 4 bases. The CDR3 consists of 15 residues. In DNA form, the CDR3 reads TGCAGTTCCCCGACGGCTAGCGGGGGATACAATGAGCAGTTCTTC. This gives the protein CSSPTASGGYNEQFF.